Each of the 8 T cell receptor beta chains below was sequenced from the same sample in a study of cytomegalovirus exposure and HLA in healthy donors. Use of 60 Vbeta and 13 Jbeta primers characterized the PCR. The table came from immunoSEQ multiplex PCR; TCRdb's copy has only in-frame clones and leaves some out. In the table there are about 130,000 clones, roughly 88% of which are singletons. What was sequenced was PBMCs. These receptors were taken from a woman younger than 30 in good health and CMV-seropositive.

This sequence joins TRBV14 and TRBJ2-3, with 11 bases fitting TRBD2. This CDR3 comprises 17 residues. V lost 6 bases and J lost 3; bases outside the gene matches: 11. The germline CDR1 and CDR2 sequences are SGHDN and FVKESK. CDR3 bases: TGTGCCAGCAGTCAACGGCTAGCGGGGGGTTTTACAGATACGCAGTATTTT. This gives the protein CASSQRLAGGFTDTQYF.

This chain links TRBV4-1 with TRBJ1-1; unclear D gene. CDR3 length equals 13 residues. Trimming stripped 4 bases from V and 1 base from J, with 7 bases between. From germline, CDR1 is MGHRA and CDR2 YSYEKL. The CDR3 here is CASSLPGNTEAFF. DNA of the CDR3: TGCGCCAGCAGCCTTCCAGGGAACACTGAAGCTTTCTTT.

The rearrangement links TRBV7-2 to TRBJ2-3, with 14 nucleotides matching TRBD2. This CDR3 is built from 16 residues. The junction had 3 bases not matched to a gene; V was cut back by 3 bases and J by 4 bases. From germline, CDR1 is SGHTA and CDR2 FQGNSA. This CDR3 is CASSFRLAGGSDTQYF. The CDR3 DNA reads TGTGCCAGCAGCTTCAGACTAGCGGGGGGGTCAGATACGCAGTATTTT.

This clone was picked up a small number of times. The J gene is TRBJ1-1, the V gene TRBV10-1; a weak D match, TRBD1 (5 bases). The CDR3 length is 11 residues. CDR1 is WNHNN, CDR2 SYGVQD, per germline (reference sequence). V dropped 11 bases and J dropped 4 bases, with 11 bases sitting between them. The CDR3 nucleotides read TGCGCCCCTGGGGGGGGCACTGAAGCTTTCTTT. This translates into CAPGGGTEAFF.

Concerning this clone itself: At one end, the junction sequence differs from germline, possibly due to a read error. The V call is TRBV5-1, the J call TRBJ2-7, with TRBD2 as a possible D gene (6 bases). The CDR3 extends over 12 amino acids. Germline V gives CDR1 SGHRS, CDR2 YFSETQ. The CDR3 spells CASTLEGYEQYF. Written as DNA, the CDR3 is TGTGCCAGCACCCTGGAGGGTTACGAGCAGTACTTC.

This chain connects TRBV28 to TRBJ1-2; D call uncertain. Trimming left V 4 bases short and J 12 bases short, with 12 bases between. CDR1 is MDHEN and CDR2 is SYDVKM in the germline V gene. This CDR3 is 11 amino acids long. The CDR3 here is CASSSQRVDTF. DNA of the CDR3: TGTGCCAGCAGTTCACAACGGGTGGACACCTTC.

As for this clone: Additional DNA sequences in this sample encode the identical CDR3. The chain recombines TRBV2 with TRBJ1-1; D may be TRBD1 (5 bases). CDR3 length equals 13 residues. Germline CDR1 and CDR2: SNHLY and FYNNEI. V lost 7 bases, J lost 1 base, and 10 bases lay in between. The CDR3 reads CASNPDRNTEAFF. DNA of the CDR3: TGTGCCAGCAACCCAGACAGGAACACTGAAGCTTTCTTT. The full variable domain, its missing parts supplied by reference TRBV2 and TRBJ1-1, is EPEVTQTPSHQVTQMGQEVILRCVPISNHLYFYWYRQILGQKVEFLVSFYNNEISEKSEIFDDQFSVERPDGSNFTLKIRSTKLEDSAMYFCASNPDRNTEAFFGQGTRLTVV.

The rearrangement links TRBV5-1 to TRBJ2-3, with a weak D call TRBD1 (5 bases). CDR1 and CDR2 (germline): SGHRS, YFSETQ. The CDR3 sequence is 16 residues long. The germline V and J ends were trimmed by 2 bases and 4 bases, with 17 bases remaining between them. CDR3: CASSLEPGLGADTQYF. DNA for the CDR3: TGCGCCAGCAGCTTAGAACCGGGCTTAGGGGCAGATACGCAGTATTTT.